Sequencing of this TCR beta chain was carried out in a study of blood T cell repertoires in COVID-19 (dated by TCRdb to the early 2020s). General notes on the study: Samples covering the acute and convalescent phases of COVID-19 were provided by collaborators in the United States, Italy and Spain. The material from the prospective study consisted of cDNA or gDNA derived from T cells, B-cell-depleted T cells, or PBMCs. Deeply sampled blood TCRbeta repertoires from subjects exposed to, actively infected with, or recovered from COVID-19 were included in the dataset. The repertoires were released in a freely available public database meant as a resource for research on the immune response to SARS-CoV-2. The samples were drawn from two sources: the first 160 participants of the ongoing ImmuneRACE study, and 950 to 1,500 subjects contributed by 6 global collaborators. Nearly every sample came with metadata listing a de-identified subject ID, COVID-19 status, age in years and sex. HLA class I and class II types, where available, came from metadata supplied by the sample provider rather than from assay-based typing.

The immunoSEQ Assay, a bias-controlled multiplex PCR, was used to amplify TCRbeta CDR3 regions from genomic DNA. In the original analysis: The number of nucleated cells in each sample was estimated by amplification of reference gene primers within the assay. To quantify the absolute abundance of each unique TCRbeta CDR3 rearrangement, sequence reads were collapsed and filtered. For each sample, productive Simpson clonality was calculated by taking the square root of Simpson's diversity index across productive rearrangements. TCRdb carries this immuneACCESS record with in-frame sequences only. Its versions omit some clonotypes, under half of them owing to an unresolved V gene in the studies checked, with the rest unexplained. That table furnishes V, J and clone size, whereas the DNA furnished D and trimming. This sample gives some 240,000 clones in total; about nine tenths of them show up just once. The top ten clonotypes cover around 6.9% of the sample.

Results and caveats for the whole study, not just this receptor: How much clinical and demographic metadata was included differed by source and by participant, and the metadata was provided uncurated.

Another Seattle source contributed samples from volunteer blood donors who had recovered from COVID-19. Whole blood was collected in K2EDTA tubes by collaborating institutions according to the institutions' own protocols. For TCRbeta analysis, collaborator samples were shipped as frozen whole blood, as isolated PBMCs, or as DNA extracted from either sample type. Concerning this clone itself: The clone's antigen remains unknown. Per-base quality was not reported, and no clone a single base away is much larger than it.

The CDR3 measures 15 amino acids from cysteine to phenylalanine. The retained sequence is limited to the CDR3, 45 bases, with the frame set at the first base. Trimming removed 5 bases from V and 4 bases from J; the gene matches leave 7 bases unexplained. The germline V gene (reference sequence) yields LNHDA for CDR1 and SQIVND for CDR2. Material: peripheral blood. The receptor's source is a man aged 60-69 years who had recovered from COVID-19. The chain is made from TRBV19 and TRBJ2-2, and 7 junctional nucleotides match TRBD2. At the DNA level, the sequence is TGTGCCAGTAGTCCTCGTGGGGGGGGCACCGGGGAGCTGTTTTTT. This encodes CASSPRGGGTGELFF.